This T cell receptor (beta chain) is drawn from a study of T cell responses to AZD1222 COVID-19 vaccine. The table came from immunoSEQ multiplex PCR; TCRdb's copy has only in-frame clones and leaves some out. The data show tens of thousands of clones, with about 88% seen just once and approximately 15% held by the top ten. The receptor was derived from an adult in good health. This specimen consisted of peripheral blood, obtained on day 0 of AZD1222 vaccination.

CDR3: CASSPNPGTGVNSPLHF. The CDR3 DNA sequence: TGTGCCAGCTCACCTAACCCCGGGACAGGGGTGAATTCACCCCTCCACTTT. This chain links TRBV18 with TRBJ1-6; 10 bases align to TRBD1. Germline CDR1 is KGHSH and CDR2 is LQKENI. V gave up 3 bases and J gave up 7 bases; unmatched junction bases: 9. This CDR3 contains 17 residues.